The rows below give T cell receptor beta chains drawn from one sample of a study of T cells in Graves' hyperthyroidism and ophthalmopathy. Using its own MiXCR run on the multiplex PCR reads, TCRdb lists one record per CDR3 protein. The sample lists hundreds of thousands of distinct CDR3 sequences, over 15% occurring once. Source material: blood. The receptors originated from a woman younger than 30 with Graves' hyperthyroidism. Both conserved end residues are part of each CDR3. The D gene is left open where the match is weak. Clone size appears in some rows only: once, few, many, or a class for an expanded clone.

V	J	size	length	D	CDR3	DNA
TRBV2	TRBJ2-7	many	14	.	CASSEQGPSYEQYF	TGTGCCAGCAGTGAACAGGGTCCGTCCTACGAGCAGTACTTC
TRBV3-1	TRBJ2-5	.	17	.	CASSQELFVGTRETQYF	TGTGCCAGCAGCCAAGAATTGTTCGTGGGGACAAGGGAGACCCAGTACTTC
TRBV7-2	TRBJ2-7	many	15	.	CASSSSGTGPYEQYF	TGTGCCAGCAGCTCGTCCGGGACGGGCCCCTACGAGCAGTACTTC
TRBV19	TRBJ1-1	.	16	.	CASSLDPGDGNTEAFF	TGTGCCAGTAGTCTCGACCCCGGGGACGGGAACACTGAAGCTTTCTTT
TRBV3-1	TRBJ2-5	many	14	TRBD1	CASSQQTGDETQYF	TGTGCCAGCAGCCAACAGACAGGGGACGAGACCCAGTACTTC
TRBV28	TRBJ1-1	many	12	.	CASSLFTTEAFF	TGTGCCAGCAGTTTATTTACAACTGAAGCTTTCTTT
TRBV20-1	TRBJ1-1	.	16	TRBD1	CSATPRDRGIGTEAFF	TGCAGTGCTACTCCCCGGGACAGGGGTATAGGGACTGAAGCTTTCTTT
TRBV20-1	TRBJ2-7	many	13	TRBD1	CSARAGQAYEQYF	TGCAGTGCTAGAGCGGGACAGGCCTACGAGCAGTACTTC
TRBV20-1	TRBJ2-7	.	15	TRBD2	CSAGGVVGATREQYF	TGCAGTGCGGGGGGGGTAGTTGGGGCCACGCGCGAGCAGTACTTC
TRBV4-1	TRBJ2-3	many	14	.	CASSHTGGTDTQYF	TGTGCCAGCAGCCATACGGGGGGCACAGATACGCAGTATTTT
TRBV12-3/TRBV12-4	TRBJ2-5	.	15	TRBD2	CASSIGLAGGETQYF	TGTGCCAGCTCCATCGGACTAGCGGGGGGAGAGACCCAGTACTTC
TRBV2	TRBJ1-5	many	16	.	CASRKRTDTGDQPQHF	TGTGCCAGCAGGAAGCGGACAGACACCGGGGATCAGCCCCAGCATTTT
TRBV30	TRBJ2-1	many	10	.	CACRSCEQFF	TGTGCCTGCCGTAGTTGTGAGCAGTTCTTC
TRBV6-1	TRBJ2-1	many	15	TRBD2	CASSQLAGGRNEQFF	TGTGCCAGCAGTCAACTAGCGGGAGGGCGGAATGAGCAGTTCTTC
TRBV6-1	TRBJ1-1	few	14	.	CASSFAAGYTEAFF	TGTGCCAGCAGTTTTGCGGCAGGGTACACTGAAGCTTTCTTT
TRBV3-1	TRBJ1-2	many	15	TRBD1	CASSQTGTGDYGYTF	TGTGCCAGCAGCCAAACCGGGACAGGCGACTATGGCTACACCTTC
TRBV2	TRBJ2-7	many	15	TRBD2	CASRSRGRLSYEQYF	TGTGCCAGCAGGTCCCGCGGGAGATTATCCTACGAGCAGTACTTC
TRBV28	TRBJ2-5	many	15	.	CASSPSIRGQETQYF	TGTGCCAGCAGCCCCTCGATCAGGGGTCAAGAGACCCAGTACTTC
TRBV19	TRBJ2-2	.	19	TRBD2	CASSIDRASGRDNTGELFF	TGTGCCAGTAGTATAGATCGGGCTAGCGGGAGAGATAACACCGGGGAGCTGTTTTTT
TRBV14	TRBJ1-3	.	14	TRBD1	CASSAGGTGNTIYF	TGTGCCAGCAGCGCAGGGGGCACTGGAAACACCATATATTTT
TRBV28	TRBJ1-2	.	14	.	CASSFSLLGDGYTF	TGTGCCAGCAGTTTCAGTCTGCTGGGGGATGGCTACACCTTC
TRBV11-3	TRBJ2-3	many	16	.	CASSLVSGLGTDTQYF	TGTGCCAGCAGCTTAGTCTCAGGTCTAGGCACAGATACGCAGTATTTT
TRBV7-9	TRBJ2-7	many	15	.	CASSFPGHLQGEQYF	TGTGCCAGCAGCTTCCCGGGACATCTTCAGGGCGAGCAGTACTTC
TRBV7-2	TRBJ2-5	.	13	.	CASSSKYQETQYF	TGTGCCAGCAGCTCGAAGTACCAAGAGACCCAGTACTTC
TRBV20-1	TRBJ2-7	few	13	.	CSARLARNYEQYF	TGCAGTGCTAGATTGGCTAGGAACTACGAGCAGTACTTC
TRBV29-1	TRBJ2-5	few	12	.	CSVVRGAETQYF	TGCAGCGTTGTAAGGGGGGCTGAGACCCAGTACTTC
TRBV10-3	TRBJ2-7	few	13	.	CASGEGRSYEQYF	TGTGCCTCAGGGGAGGGACGAAGCTACGAGCAGTACTTC
TRBV29-1	TRBJ2-1	few	14	TRBD2	CSGQLAGAYNEQFF	TGCAGCGGACAACTAGCGGGAGCCTACAATGAGCAGTTCTTC
TRBV11-2	TRBJ2-6	.	14	.	CASKMIAGANVLTF	TGTGCCAGCAAAATGATTGCTGGGGCCAACGTCCTGACTTTC
TRBV11-2	TRBJ2-7	many	18	TRBD2	CASSLLETSGGSSYEQYF	TGTGCCAGCAGCTTACTCGAGACTAGCGGGGGAAGCTCCTACGAGCAGTACTTC
TRBV7-8	TRBJ1-1	.	13	.	CASSDPHISEAFF	TGTGCCAGCAGTGACCCCCACATAAGTGAAGCTTTCTTT